One and the same sample provided the 10 T cell receptor beta chains below, sequenced in a study of T cell responses to AZD1222 COVID-19 vaccine. Using immunoSEQ multiplex PCR, the repertoire was profiled, and TCRdb retains in-frame clones only, with some absent. The sample contains about 140,000 clones, 90% of which appear only once. Source: peripheral blood, taken on day 0 of AZD1222 vaccination. These TCRs come from an adult in good health.

The chain has TRBV12-3 or TRBV12-4 and TRBJ1-2; D is uncertain. Trimming shortened V by 6 bases and J by 4 bases, and 12 bases separated the two germline ends. The CDR3 loop spans 13 amino acids. CDR3 bases: TGTGCCAGCAGCGGAGGGAGGGCCTATGGCTACACCTTC. Amino acid sequence: CASSGGRAYGYTF.

The V call is TRBV3-1 (or the pseudogene TRBV3-2), the J call TRBJ2-4, with D hard to call. The CDR3 is made up of 13 amino acids. Germline loops: CDR1 LGHDT, CDR2 YNNKEL (reference sequence). Trimming took off 1 base at V and 2 bases at J, with 3 bases between the two ends. This CDR3 reads CASSQGTKNIQYF. For the CDR3, the DNA is TGTGCCAGCAGCCAAGGCACCAAAAACATTCAGTACTTC.

This sequence joins TRBV9 and TRBJ1-1; 9 bases line up with TRBD1. Germline assignment: CDR1 SGDLS and CDR2 YYNGEE. The CDR3 covers 14 residues. The V gene end was trimmed by 2 bases and the J gene end by 5 bases; junction bases not matched to a gene: 4. CDR3: CASSVTGGGTEAFF. CDR3 nucleotide sequence: TGTGCCAGCAGCGTGACAGGGGGAGGGACTGAAGCTTTCTTT.

This clone was counted between two and nine times. The gene calls are TRBV6-4 and TRBJ2-7, with 9 bases fitting TRBD2. V lost 5 bases and J lost 2; bases outside the gene matches: 7. Germline V gene sequence: CDR1 MRHNA, CDR2 SNTAGT. The CDR3 has 15 amino acids. This CDR3 is CASSPLGGGAYEQYF. CDR3 DNA sequence: TGTGCCAGCAGTCCCCTCGGCGGGGGGGCCTACGAGCAGTACTTC.

V usage is TRBV30 and J usage is TRBJ1-1; 7 bases agree with TRBD1. The CDR3 is made up of 13 amino acids. Germline CDR1 and CDR2: GTSNPN and SVGIG (reference sequence). Trimming removed 7 bases from V and 2 bases from J; junction bases left unmatched: 7. CDR3 protein: CASPGQLNTEAFF. The CDR3 DNA sequence: TGTGCCTCCCCGGGACAGTTAAACACTGAAGCTTTCTTT.

This sequence joins TRBV7-9 and TRBJ2-1, with 12 bases matching TRBD2. After removal of 4 bases from V and 0 bases from J, the junction contained 1 base not matched to a gene. The germline CDR1 and CDR2 sequences are SEHNR and FQNEAQ (reference sequence). The CDR3 has 16 residues. In DNA form, the CDR3 reads TGTGCCAGCAGCTCTAGCGGGGGGGCCTCCTACAATGAGCAGTTCTTC. Its protein product is CASSSSGGASYNEQFF.

The chain employs TRBV11-2 and TRBJ1-1, with D perhaps TRBD1 (5 bases). The CDR3 is 14 amino acids. The V gene's germline CDR1 is SGHAT and CDR2 FQNNGV. Trimming pared 2 bases from V and 9 bases from J, leaving 16 bases between. The CDR3 region is CASSLQGPGAKAFF. DNA of the CDR3: TGTGCCAGCAGCTTACAGGGCCCCGGAGCCAAAGCTTTCTTT.

CDR3 in amino acids: CAWTGRANEKLFF. DNA for the CDR3: TGTGCCTGGACAGGGCGGGCTAATGAAAAACTGTTTTTT. The genes are TRBV30 and TRBJ1-4; weak D call: TRBD1 (5 bases). Trimming removed 4 bases at V and 3 bases at J, with 9 bases between. The CDR3 contains 13 residues. CDR1 is GTSNPN and CDR2 is SVGIG in the germline V gene (reference sequence).

The rearrangement links TRBV28 to TRBJ2-3; D is perhaps TRBD2 (5 bases). With 5 bases removed from V and 0 bases from J, the gap between germline ends came to 15 bases. The CDR3 extends over 16 amino acids. CDR1 and CDR2 from the germline V gene are MDHEN and SYDVKM. This CDR3 is CASSLFKEVSTDTQYF. The CDR3 coding sequence is TGTGCCAGCAGTCTCTTCAAGGAGGTAAGCACAGATACGCAGTATTTT.

This rearrangement joins TRBV2 to TRBJ1-2; TRBD1 matches at 7 bases. The CDR3 has 12 residues. The junction had 6 bases not matched to a gene; V was cut back by 5 bases and J by 9 bases. Per the germline V gene, CDR1 is SNHLY and CDR2 is FYNNEI. The CDR3 loop is CASSQGVFRYTF. The CDR3 region has the DNA TGTGCCAGCAGTCAGGGGGTATTTCGCTACACCTTC.